The entry below gives a single TCR beta chain sequence along with its context. Its antigen has not been determined. No quality values exist for individual bases; no much larger clone is one base distant. Reading the germline V gene (reference sequence) gives CDR1 LNHDA and CDR2 SQIVND. The CDR3 goes from the cysteine to the phenylalanine over 16 residues. CDR3 DNA is the only sequence kept; it has 48 bases, read in frame from the first base. The junction shows trimming of 5 bases on V and 7 bases on J, and the gene matches do not reach 12 bases of it. The entry originates in a study of cytomegalovirus exposure and HLA in healthy donors listed by TCRdb under 2017. For the study in its entirety: An earlier analysis of fewer than 750 of the donors reported about 260 Gb of sequence data and around 100 million unique TCR beta sequences obtained from about 170 million T cells. Among the roughly 390 genotyped donors, about 83% belonged to the genetic ancestry cluster associated with self-reported Caucasian donors. Using immunosequencing, the study profiled T cell repertoires from around 670 subjects and related those repertoires to cytomegalovirus serostatus. The number of donors typed differed by locus, with roughly 620-630 for A, B, C, DRB1 and DQB1, around 560 for DQA1, over 600 for DPA1, and around 460 for DPB1. The study was designed to test whether signatures of past pathogen exposure could be identified by cataloging public T cell receptors. All discovery cohort repertoires had been generated using a single sequencing platform. On average, roughly 240,000 unique TCR beta nucleotide sequences were sequenced per donor among 300 to 500 genotyped donors of the cohort, with around 19% of those sequences being non-productive. An earlier analysis of 587 of the donors used high-throughput TCR beta sequencing to judge whether each TCR beta V gene segment behaved as functional or pseudogenic. A later analysis re-analyzed previously published TCR beta repertoires from approximately 670 donors and added high-resolution HLA genotyping to study TCR occurrence patterns. To predict cytomegalovirus infection status, the study combined high-throughput TCR immunosequencing, statistical association of individual TCRs with disease status, and machine learning. Because of strong linkage in the cohort, roughly five DR-DQ haplotypes were treated as single units for association and clustering. Along with the approximately 620-subject first cohort, a separate validation cohort of roughly 110 different subjects was used. Class I and class II HLA loci were covered by the typing at four-digit resolution. Donor age, sex, ethnicity and CMV serostatus were compiled alongside the repertoire data. Genome-wide SNP genotypes for about 55% of the roughly 670 donors were used in a later genetic analysis, which treated that subset as a discovery cohort. Approximately 300 gigabases of sequencing data and around 80 million unique TCR sequences made up an early release that covered about 640 HLA-typed donors. Rather than using new phenotypic data, the later analysis identified candidate immune exposures from TCR beta sequences and from how often those sequences occurred across donors. What the authors observed across the whole study: Some IMGT-functional V segments, including TRBV6-2 and TRBV6-3, could not be distinguished by the 87-base-pair reads and were therefore excluded. In a later genetic analysis, a missense DCLRE1C variant was associated with V-gene and J-gene trimming of TCR beta chains, and the association was replicated in an independent cohort. Cytomegalovirus status was reported to be diagnosed by the classifier with high specificity and sensitivity in both the original and validation cohorts. In an earlier analysis of roughly 500 of the donors, most TCR beta V segments appeared in productive rearrangements about 90% or about 30% of the time, broadly matching IMGT annotations. According to the authors, the approach could potentially be generalized to other disease states and immunological phenotypes. Because some donors lacked HLA typing at each locus, the association tests relied only on the typed subset. Across donors, most TCR sequences were observed very rarely, whereas some public TCRs were present in many individuals. The only immune exposure information available for the cohort was CMV serostatus. A later analysis found that TCR association rates varied across HLA loci, with DRB1 alleles showing the most associated TCRs and HLA-C alleles the fewest. A cluster of highly shared sequence variants was judged likely to represent a technical artifact of the sequencing pipeline. According to a later genetic analysis, donors in an Asian-associated ancestry cluster had fewer N-insertions in productive TCRs than the approximately 710-donor mean. According to a later analysis, parvovirus B19, influenza, CMV and Epstein-Barr virus appeared linked to several top co-occurrence clusters. Specific HLA alleles were associated with 15,000 to 20,000 TCR beta sequences at a false discovery rate of 0.05 in a later analysis. In a later analysis, most CMV-associated TCR beta chains were found to appear HLA-restricted, with HLA associations seemingly driven largely by CMV exposure. Correlated functional status among segregating V segments might reflect linkage disequilibrium, but an unknown experimental factor could not be ruled out. The cohort was sequenced for TCR beta chains only, and without alpha or paired-chain data the features that could be detected were limited. A total of around 150 TCR beta chains were listed by the study as associated with cytomegalovirus. A further reported finding was that TCR beta sequences accurately predicted the HLA-A and HLA-B alleles for most subjects in the first cohort. Presence/absence analyses assumed roughly uniform sequencing depth across donors, an assumption that may not hold. Assigning TCR associations to individual alleles was difficult when HLA alleles, especially DR and DQ, strongly co-occurred. Because counts were too low, approximately 15 rarely observed V segments, including chromosome 9 orphons, were excluded from the earlier analysis of 587 of the donors. Compared with equally common non-associated chains, HLA-associated TCR beta chains in a later analysis were more clonally expanded and had lower generation probabilities. In vitro tests confirmed that a few of the cytomegalovirus-associated TCR beta chains recognize cytomegalovirus antigens.

The library was produced with the immunoSEQ multiplex PCR assay. For the multiplex PCR, a mixture combining 60 forward primers for TCR Vbeta segments and 13 reverse primers for TCR Jbeta segments was used. Amplification of the CDR3 region of rearranged TCR beta genes was performed with a multiplex PCR assay on genomic DNA. Amplified TCR beta libraries were sequenced as 87-base-pair reads on the Illumina HiSeq System. In the original analysis: In a later analysis, some 80 million unique TCR beta chains were counted across the 500 to 850 repertoires, and roughly 10 million of these chains were shared by at least two donors. Raw reads were error-corrected and collapsed into unique sequences by a nearest-neighbor algorithm in which closely related sequences were merged to remove PCR and sequencing errors. CDR3 sequences were aligned to IMGT reference sequences to assign V, D and J gene segments. For a sequence to be retained, a match of at least six nucleotides was required to both a V gene segment and a J gene segment. A rearrangement counted as productive if the CDR3 had no stop codons and remained in frame with V and J, and every other rearrangement counted as non-productive. Following IMGT convention, CDR3 was defined as the stretch from the second conserved V-encoded cysteine up to the conserved J-encoded phenylalanine. The earlier analysis of about 570 of the donors excluded any sequence lacking an unambiguous match to a single V gene segment. In an earlier analysis of several hundred of the donors, V segments were called functional above 56.7% productive rearrangements and were called segregating when the between-donor standard deviation exceeded 5%. A statistical classification framework was developed to diagnose cytomegalovirus status using the catalog of TCR beta chain sequences. A later analysis assigned V and J genes by comparing TCR nucleotide sequences with IMGT/GENE-DB human TR gene sequences. The TCRdist pipeline was used in a later analysis to assign CDR3 sequences and most-parsimonious VDJ recombination scenarios. In a later analysis, every TCR beta chain was defined by the combination of its CDR3 amino acid sequence and its V-gene family, and reads without a unique V-gene family were dropped. A later analysis removed several hundred highly shared, low-generation-probability nucleotide sequences to deal with suspected cross-contamination and a sequencing artifact. For each public chain, a later analysis derived a clonal expansion index from normalized ranks of inferred template counts within each repertoire. In a later analysis, generation probabilities were computed with a VDJ recombination model fitted to out-of-frame rearrangements, and the resulting probabilities were checked against IGoR. A later analysis scored TCR-TCR, TCR-HLA and TCR-CMV co-occurrence with hypergeometric tests, applying a repertoire-size bias correction to TCR pairs. To estimate false discovery rates, a later analysis permuted the HLA or CMV assignments 20 times. In a later analysis, co-occurring TCRs were grouped with DBSCAN, and TCRdist sequence similarity was added when clustering was performed within HLA-allele-positive subsets. Repertoires with fewer than 30,000 or more than 120,000 public chains were left out of co-occurrence clustering, as were several repertoires with anomalous nucleotide sharing. TCRdb took this table from immuneACCESS and kept in-frame rearrangements with V and J called. Such tables lack part of the clones; where checked against another copy, unresolved V genes explain under half of the gap, and the rest is unexplained. That table is the source of V, J and clone size, and D and trimming were worked out from the DNA. For this sample there are about 100,000 clones; 65% to 85% appear just once. Clones ranked in the top ten supply 5.2% of the sample.

In total, approximately 690 healthy bone marrow donors made up the cohort. All cohort members were sampled while nominally healthy, although unrecorded immune exposures were likely present. The donor was CMV seropositive and belonged to the group of 270 or so seropositive cohort members. Every donor gave a peripheral blood sample, and the peripheral blood mononuclear cells from that sample were used for TCR beta sequencing. The Qiagen DNeasy Blood Extraction Kit was used to extract genomic DNA from the blood cell samples. The specimen sequenced was PBMCs. Here the chain combines TRBV19 and TRBJ2-1; TRBD2 lines up with 9 middle nucleotides. This receptor was taken from a man aged 35 to 55 in good health and CMV-seropositive. The DNA sequence is TGTGCCAGTAGTGCCATAGCGGGAGATATCGTAAATGAGCAGTTCTTC. Its translation is CASSAIAGDIVNEQFF.